These 22 T cell receptor beta chains came from one sample sequenced in a study of T-cell reconstitution after alpha-beta-depleted transplantation in children (dated by TCRdb to 2016 to 2018). Libraries were made using PCR. Sequencing took place on an Illumina HiSeq 2500. TCR library preparation used molecular barcoding, with unique molecular identifiers applied to normalize quantification of the TCRbeta repertoire. TCRdb reran the public reads through fastp at Q25 and MiXCR, keeping productive beta chains. Every distinct CDR3 protein forms one entry, paired with its most common genes and DNA. The sample data list 360,000 or so distinct CDR3 sequences, and 20% of these were observed just once. Around 3.9% of the sample is in the top ten clones. Sequences were derived from PBMCs from the stem cell graft donor, sampled from the stem cell graft. All receptors derive from a human donor who donated a stem cell graft to a child with acute myeloid leukemia.

This sequence joins TRBV24-1 and TRBJ2-1, with TRBD2 matching 13 bases. Germline trimming cut 3 bases from V and 2 bases from J; bases unmatched to any gene: 0. CDR3 length equals 16 residues. CDR1 is KGHDR, CDR2 SFDVKD, per germline. CDR3 sequence reads: CATSDGTSGTYNEQFF. CDR3 nucleotides: TGTGCCACCAGTGATGGGACTAGCGGGACCTACAATGAGCAGTTCTTC.

This clonotype was seen at least ten times. The rearrangement joins TRBV24-1 to TRBJ1-5; D not resolved. Trimming stripped 4 bases from V and 2 bases from J, with 17 bases between. The CDR3 runs 17 residues. The germline V gene encodes CDR1 KGHDR and CDR2 SFDVKD. The CDR3 protein is CATSENTDSWGNQPQHF. DNA for the CDR3: TGTGCCACCAGTGAGAATACAGATTCCTGGGGCAATCAGCCCCAGCATTTT.

The CDR3 bases are TGTGCCAGCAGCTTCGACAGGGAGGAAGATGGCTACACCTTC. Its protein product is CASSFDREEDGYTF. The V call is TRBV5-4, the J call TRBJ1-2; TRBD1 matches at 7 bases. The CDR3 is made up of 14 amino acids. CDR1 and CDR2 (germline): SGHNT, YYREEE (reference sequence). V gave up 2 bases and J gave up 6 bases; unmatched junction bases: 7.

This clonotype was recorded many times. This rearrangement joins TRBV4-3 to TRBJ2-1; D is possibly TRBD2 (5 bases). Deletions cut 0 bases from V and 0 bases from J, with 12 bases between. The germline gives CDR1 LGHNA, CDR2 YSLEER. CDR3 size: 17 residues. The CDR3: CASSQEKRWSSYNEQFF. The CDR3 bases are TGCGCCAGCAGCCAAGAGAAGCGGTGGAGCTCCTACAATGAGCAGTTCTTC.

This clonotype has just a few counts. V is TRBV24-1 and J is TRBJ2-1, with 8 positions matching TRBD1. V gave up 3 bases and J gave up 8 bases; unmatched junction bases: 8. Germline lookup yields CDR1 KGHDR and CDR2 SFDVKD. This CDR3 has 15 amino acids. As DNA, the CDR3 is TGTGCCACCAGTGATCCCGGACAGGGCCGGGATGAGCAGTTCTTC. Encoded protein: CATSDPGQGRDEQFF.

This clonotype occurred once. The CDR3 protein is CATSDAGRRYQEQETQYF. The CDR3 DNA follows: TGTGCCACCAGTGATGCTGGACGGCGATACCAAGAGCAAGAGACCCAGTACTTC. The J gene is TRBJ2-5, the V gene TRBV24-1; D is undetermined. V lost 3 bases, J lost 2 bases, and 21 bases lay in between. CDR1 KGHDR and CDR2 SFDVKD come from the germline V gene. CDR3 size: 18 residues.

The CDR3 sequence: CASSTLGLTYEQYF. The CDR3 bases are TGTGCCAGCAGTACGCTAGGACTCACCTACGAGCAGTACTTC. This chain connects TRBV12-3 or TRBV12-4 to TRBJ2-7; D is possibly TRBD2 (5 bases). V dropped 5 bases and J dropped 2 bases, with 13 bases sitting between them. There are 14 residues in the CDR3.

The chain joins TRBV9 to TRBJ2-1; TRBD2 aligns across 10 bases. The ends lost 3 bases at V and 2 bases at J; junction bases unmatched: 11. CDR1 and CDR2 (germline): SGDLS, YYNGEE. CDR3 length: 18 amino acids. This CDR3 is CASSAQPRTSGTYNEQFF. The CDR3 DNA reads TGTGCCAGCAGCGCCCAGCCTAGAACTAGCGGGACCTACAATGAGCAGTTCTTC.

The chain is built from TRBV10-3 and TRBJ2-4; 10 nucleotides agree with TRBD2. Germline values: CDR1 ENHRY, CDR2 SYGVKD. The CDR3 has 16 residues. Trimming removed 4 bases from V and 1 base from J; junction bases left unmatched: 4. CDR3 loop: CAISGSSGRAKNIQYF. CDR3 DNA sequence: TGTGCCATCAGTGGAAGTAGCGGGAGGGCCAAAAACATTCAGTACTTC.

The chain links TRBV28 to TRBJ2-3, with TRBD2 identical over 11 bases. The CDR3 totals 16 residues. V trimming: 3 bases; J trimming: 4 bases; junction bases outside the gene matches: 6. Germline CDR1 MDHEN, CDR2 SYDVKM. The CDR3 loop is CASSFGLAGGPDTQYF. The CDR3, as DNA: TGTGCCAGCAGTTTTGGGCTAGCGGGAGGCCCAGATACGCAGTATTTT.

This clonotype was counted at least ten times. The V gene is TRBV5-6, the J gene TRBJ2-7, with D perhaps TRBD2 (5 bases). This CDR3 comprises 12 residues. Germline V gives CDR1 SGHDT, CDR2 YYEEEE. V lost 5 bases and J lost 5, with 11 bases in between. The CDR3 sequence: CASSSGSHEQYF. The CDR3 DNA is TGTGCCAGCAGTTCTGGGAGTCACGAGCAGTACTTC.

This clonotype was recorded a few times. The V gene is TRBV19, the J gene TRBJ1-4; D call uncertain. Germline values: CDR1 LNHDA, CDR2 SQIVND (reference sequence). This CDR3 comprises 11 residues. Trimming took 4 bases from V and 8 from J, leaving 5 bases between them. CDR3 in DNA: TGTGCCAGTAGTAGCCGGGAAAAACTGTTTTTT. This codes for CASSSREKLFF. Using reference TRBV19 and TRBJ1-4 for the parts outside the CDR3, the full variable domain is DGGITQSPKYLFRKEGQNVTLSCEQNLNHDAMYWYRQDPGQGLRLIYYSQIVNDFQKGDIAEGYSVSREKKESFPLTVTSAQKNPTAFYLCASSSREKLFFGSGTQLSVL.

This clonotype was detected only a few times. The chain couples TRBV29-1 to TRBJ2-2, with D maybe TRBD1 (5 bases). The V and J ends lost 4 bases and 0 bases respectively, with 6 bases between them. The CDR3 has 13 residues. Germline V gene lookup returns CDR1 SQVTM and CDR2 ANQGSEA. CDR3 residues: CSVGQPNTGELFF. The CDR3 region has the DNA TGCAGCGTTGGACAGCCGAACACCGGGGAGCTGTTTTTT.

This clonotype was seen only a few times. J is TRBJ2-7 and V is TRBV3-1; 12 nucleotides line up with TRBD1. J lost 10 bases, V lost 4 bases, and 2 bases had no gene match. CDR3 length equals 12 residues. Germline-derived CDR1 and CDR2 are LGHDT and YNNKEL (reference sequence). CDR3 sequence reads: CASSPGQGAQYF. As DNA, the CDR3 is TGTGCCAGCAGCCCGGGACAGGGGGCTCAGTACTTC.

This clonotype was detected many times. The CDR3 DNA sequence: TGTGCCAGCAGTTCTTACGTCGCGGATACGCAGTATTTT. It codes for CASSSYVADTQYF. The J gene is TRBJ2-3, the V gene TRBV12-3 or TRBV12-4; no firm D call. V was clipped by 4 bases and J by 6 bases, with 11 bases between them. The CDR3 totals 13 residues.

This rearrangement joins TRBV6-2 or TRBV6-3 to TRBJ2-7, with 8 bases identical to TRBD2. The CDR3 covers 15 residues. The trim removed 6 bases at V and 4 bases at J, leaving 11 bases unmatched. Germline assignment: CDR1 MNHEY and CDR2 SVGEGT. The CDR3 is CASRPLTGGPYEQYF. The DNA for the CDR3 is TGTGCCAGCAGACCCCTAACGGGAGGGCCTTACGAGCAGTACTTC.

CDR3 loop: CSAGSGANTGELFF. CDR3 coding DNA: TGCAGTGCTGGTAGCGGGGCGAACACCGGGGAGCTGTTTTTT. The J gene is TRBJ2-2, the V gene TRBV20-1; 8 bases fit TRBD2. V was clipped by 5 bases and J by 0 bases; unmatched bases: 2. CDR3 length equals 14 residues. Per the germline V gene, CDR1 is DFQATT and CDR2 is SNEGSKA (reference sequence).

The rearrangement joins TRBV4-3 to TRBJ2-2; 10 nucleotides line up with TRBD2. V was pared by 0 bases and J by 6 bases, with 4 bases of the junction left unmatched. Germline V gene sequence: CDR1 LGHNA, CDR2 YSLEER. This CDR3 is built from 16 residues. CDR3 sequence: CASSQDGLAGAGELFF. In DNA, the CDR3 is TGCGCCAGCAGCCAAGATGGGCTAGCGGGAGCCGGGGAGCTGTTTTTT.

The genes are TRBV11-1 and TRBJ2-5; 7 positions agree with TRBD2. V shed 8 bases and J 4 bases; nucleotides not matched to a gene: 31. Per germline, CDR1 SGHAT and CDR2 FQDESV (reference sequence). The CDR3 is 21 residues long. In nucleotides, the CDR3 is TGTGCCAGCCCCTTATGCCAGCAGCTTAGATTCGTGCGGGAGTGTGTAGAGACCCAGTACTTC. It encodes CASPLCQQLRFVRECVETQYF.

This sequence joins TRBV20-1 and TRBJ1-5, with D possibly being TRBD1 (5 bases). V gave up 6 bases and J gave up 0 bases, with 15 bases separating them. From germline, CDR1 is DFQATT and CDR2 SNEGSKA (reference sequence). The length of the CDR3 is 15 residues. The chain's CDR3 is CSANRQFDSNQPQHF. CDR3 DNA: TGCAGTGCCAACCGACAGTTCGATAGCAATCAGCCCCAGCATTTT.

Ten or more counts support this clonotype. The chain recombines TRBV20-1 with TRBJ1-1; tentatively, D is TRBD1 (6 bases). Trimming removed 2 bases at V and 4 bases at J, with 14 bases between. This CDR3 comprises 14 residues. CDR1 and CDR2 (germline): DFQATT, SNEGSKA (reference sequence). The CDR3 bases are TGCAGTGCTAGATCACCGGACAGAAGCACTGAAGCTTTCTTT. It encodes CSARSPDRSTEAFF.

This clonotype appeared a few times. The chain joins TRBV29-1 to TRBJ2-1; no reliable D call. V was shortened by 2 bases and J by 5 bases, with 16 bases between the two germline ends. Germline V lookup: CDR1 SQVTM, CDR2 ANQGSEA. This CDR3 has 15 amino acids. As DNA, the CDR3 is TGCAGCGTTGAATCCGGGCGGCTATTAGACAATGAGCAGTTCTTC. Residues: CSVESGRLLDNEQFF.